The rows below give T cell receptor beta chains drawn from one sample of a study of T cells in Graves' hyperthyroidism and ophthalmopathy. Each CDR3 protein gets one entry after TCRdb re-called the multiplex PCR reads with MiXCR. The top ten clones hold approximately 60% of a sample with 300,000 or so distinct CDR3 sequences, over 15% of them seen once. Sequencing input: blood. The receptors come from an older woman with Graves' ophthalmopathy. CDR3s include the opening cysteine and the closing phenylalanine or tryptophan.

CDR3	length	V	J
CASSRAGTGLDYGYTF	16	TRBV6-1	TRBJ1-2
CASSGDGDTEQYF	13	TRBV2	TRBJ2-7
CASSLSVPNGYTF	13	TRBV7-2	TRBJ1-2
CASSESGDRAFF	12	TRBV10-1	TRBJ1-1
CASKGFAENTEAFF	14	TRBV12-3/TRBV12-4	TRBJ1-1
CAWSVRVRSGGWTGANVLTF	20	TRBV30	TRBJ2-6
CASSYSYLASYNEQFF	16	TRBV6-5	TRBJ2-1
CASSLLGLAGVNEQFF	16	TRBV7-9	TRBJ2-1
CASSRSGAGETQYF	14	TRBV7-2	TRBJ2-5
CSARQGYTEAFF	12	TRBV20-1	TRBJ1-1
CATSDHEGDTQYF	13	TRBV24-1	TRBJ2-3
CASSLGLAGNQDNEQFF	17	TRBV28	TRBJ2-1
CARSEHERRYF	11	TRBV11-2	TRBJ2-4
CASSPSGSGFEQYF	14	TRBV18	TRBJ2-7
CASRPPPGQGSYEQYF	16	TRBV4-1	TRBJ2-7
CASGRFAGVPTDTQYF	16	TRBV2	TRBJ2-3
CASSVDTGAYQETQYF	16	TRBV9	TRBJ2-5
CASSFARGGEQETQYF	16	TRBV11-2	TRBJ2-5
CASSQGWDRGSQTQYF	16	TRBV4-1	TRBJ2-5
CASSYVPGRETQYF	14	TRBV6-2/TRBV6-3	TRBJ2-5
CASSLSGSKQFF	12	TRBV7-3	TRBJ2-1
CASSTVWAVAPEQFF	15	TRBV6-1	TRBJ2-1
CASSFGGHRVNEQYF	15	TRBV11-2	TRBJ2-7
CAISESTAKSYNYGYTF	17	TRBV10-3	TRBJ1-2
CASSFRGARGYTF	13	TRBV7-9	TRBJ1-2
CASSPDRGGASGANVLTF	18	TRBV9	TRBJ2-6
CAWSVTRDSRAFF	13	TRBV30	TRBJ1-1
CASSSIYDQIKDEKLFF	17	TRBV5-6	TRBJ1-4
CASSATVQGGYGYTF	15	TRBV11-2	TRBJ1-2
CASSPRGAGGFYEQYF	16	TRBV7-2	TRBJ2-7
CASLQGGSYTEAFF	14	TRBV11-2	TRBJ1-1
CASGQGTGEQYF	12	TRBV19	TRBJ2-7
CASSWGQGINQPQHF	15	TRBV6-2/TRBV6-3	TRBJ1-5
CASSFMQVNTGELFF	15	TRBV12-3/TRBV12-4	TRBJ2-2
CASSQDPAGFTDTQYF	16	TRBV4-3	TRBJ2-3
CASSAGQGNLMMNTEAFF	18	TRBV27	TRBJ1-1
CASSQDRAGIYEQYF	15	TRBV4-3	TRBJ2-7
CASRPTEFYGYTF	13	TRBV5-8	TRBJ1-2
CSASQGIDEQFF	12	TRBV20-1	TRBJ2-1
CSVGDGFTDTQYF	13	TRBV29-1	TRBJ2-3
CASSLRTGAGAFF	13	TRBV12-3/TRBV12-4	TRBJ1-1
CSARRGQLVIAFF	13	TRBV20-1	TRBJ1-1
CASRGTRGSGYTF	13	TRBV2	TRBJ1-2
CASSRTAGEVNNEQFF	16	TRBV7-2	TRBJ2-1
CASNLNHNPRDTEAFF	16	TRBV12-3/TRBV12-4	TRBJ1-1
CASSGRGDPNTGELFF	16	TRBV5-1	TRBJ2-2
CASKNSGPTYEQYF	14	TRBV6-2/TRBV6-3	TRBJ2-7
CASSLQGANTEAFF	14	TRBV5-1	TRBJ1-1
CASSSVSGQRDVRQYF	16	TRBV5-1	TRBJ2-3
CASSPSSGISYEQYF	15	TRBV7-2	TRBJ2-7
CASSPDRQAITDTQYF	16	TRBV6-1	TRBJ2-3
CASSQPGQETQYF	13	TRBV7-8	TRBJ2-5
CASSPEGGGTQYF	13	TRBV7-9	TRBJ2-3
CASSIRTDTQYF	12	TRBV19	TRBJ2-3
CSAKAGHPSEQYF	13	TRBV20-1	TRBJ2-7
CASSLTGEPYEQYF	14	TRBV5-1	TRBJ2-7